This T cell receptor beta chain is from a study of blood T cell repertoires in COVID-19. Study overall: Italy, Spain and the United States were the sources of the convalescent and acute COVID-19 samples.

This clone was counted a few times. Germline values: CDR1 MNHEY, CDR2 SVGAGI. V was clipped by 7 bases and J by 4 bases, with 14 bases between them. The CDR3 is 14 amino acids. Assay: immunoSEQ multiplex PCR; the TCRdb copy retains only in-frame clones and omits some. Of approximately 46,000 clones in the sample, roughly 82% were seen once. The chain is built from TRBV6-5 and TRBJ1-5, with D possibly being TRBD1 (5 bases). The source material was peripheral blood. The source is a woman aged 55-75 years with acute or convalescent COVID-19. As DNA, the CDR3 is TGTGCCAGCACCCCCAGGGCAGGTAATCAGCCCCAGCATTTT. Its translation is CASTPRAGNQPQHF.